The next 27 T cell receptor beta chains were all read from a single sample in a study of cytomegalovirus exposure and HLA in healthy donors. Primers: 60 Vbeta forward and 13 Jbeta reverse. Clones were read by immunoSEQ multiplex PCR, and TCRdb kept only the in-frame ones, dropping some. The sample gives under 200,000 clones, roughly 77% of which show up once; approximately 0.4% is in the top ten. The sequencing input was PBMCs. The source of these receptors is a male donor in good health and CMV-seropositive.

DNA of the CDR3: TGCGCCAGCAGCTTACACCCAGGTGACCTCACAGATACGCAGTATTTT. Protein: CASSLHPGDLTDTQYF. The rearrangement links TRBV5-1 to TRBJ2-3; D call uncertain. Trimming cost V 2 bases and J 2 bases, with 15 bases left between them. This CDR3 is 16 amino acids long. Germline values: CDR1 SGHRS, CDR2 YFSETQ.

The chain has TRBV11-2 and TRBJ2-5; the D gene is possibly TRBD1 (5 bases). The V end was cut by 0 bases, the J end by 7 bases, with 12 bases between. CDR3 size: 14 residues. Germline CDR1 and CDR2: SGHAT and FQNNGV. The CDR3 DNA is TGTGCCAGCAGCTTAGATGGGGCCAAGAGGACCCAGTACTTC. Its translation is CASSLDGAKRTQYF.

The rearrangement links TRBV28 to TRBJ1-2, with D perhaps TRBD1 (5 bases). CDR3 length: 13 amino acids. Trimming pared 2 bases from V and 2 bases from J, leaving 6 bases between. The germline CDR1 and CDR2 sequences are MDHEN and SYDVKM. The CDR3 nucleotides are TGTGCCAGCAGTTTAAAGGGGAACTATGGCTACACCTTC. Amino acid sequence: CASSLKGNYGYTF.

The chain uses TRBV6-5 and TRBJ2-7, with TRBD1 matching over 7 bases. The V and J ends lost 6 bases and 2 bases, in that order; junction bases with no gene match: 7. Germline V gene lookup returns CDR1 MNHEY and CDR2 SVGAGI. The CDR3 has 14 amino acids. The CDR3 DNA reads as TGTGCCAGCAGCGTGGACAGGTTCGCCTACGAGCAGTACTTC. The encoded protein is CASSVDRFAYEQYF.

The CDR3 region is CASSLEGQGGHEQYF. The CDR3 region has the DNA TGTGCCAGCAGCTTGGAAGGACAGGGGGGCCACGAGCAGTACTTC. This sequence joins TRBV5-4 and TRBJ2-7, with 10 bases lining up with TRBD1. CDR3 length: 15 residues. Per germline, CDR1 SGHNT and CDR2 YYREEE (reference sequence). With V trimmed by 0 bases and J by 5 bases, 5 bases remained unmatched.

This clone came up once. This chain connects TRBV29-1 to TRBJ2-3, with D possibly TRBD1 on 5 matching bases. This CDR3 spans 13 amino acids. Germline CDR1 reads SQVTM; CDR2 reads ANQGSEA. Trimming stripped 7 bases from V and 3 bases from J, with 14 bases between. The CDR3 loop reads CSAAREMTDTQYF. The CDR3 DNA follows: TGCAGCGCCGCCAGGGAAATGACAGATACGCAGTATTTT.

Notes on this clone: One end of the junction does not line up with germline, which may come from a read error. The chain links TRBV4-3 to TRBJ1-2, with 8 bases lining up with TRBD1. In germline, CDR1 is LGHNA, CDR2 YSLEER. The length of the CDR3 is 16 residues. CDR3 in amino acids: CAGSQDRTGLRYGYTF. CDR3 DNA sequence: TGCGCCGGCAGCCAAGATCGGACAGGGTTGAGATATGGCTACACCTTC.

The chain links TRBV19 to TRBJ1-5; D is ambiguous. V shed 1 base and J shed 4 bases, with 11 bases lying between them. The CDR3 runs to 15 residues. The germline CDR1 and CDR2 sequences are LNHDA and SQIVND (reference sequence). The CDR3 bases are TGTGCCAGTAGTATAGTCTCTCCCCGTAATCAGCCCCAGCATTTT. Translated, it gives CASSIVSPRNQPQHF.

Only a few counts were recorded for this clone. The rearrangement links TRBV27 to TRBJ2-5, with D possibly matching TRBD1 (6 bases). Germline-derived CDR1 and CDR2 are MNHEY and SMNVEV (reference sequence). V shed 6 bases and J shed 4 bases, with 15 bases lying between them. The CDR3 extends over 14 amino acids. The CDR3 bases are TGTGCCAGCAGCCAATGGGCAGGGGTAGAGACCCAGTACTTC. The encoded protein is CASSQWAGVETQYF.

CDR3 in DNA: TGTGCCAGCAGCTTGAATCCCCTTAACTATGGCTACACCTTC. Protein product: CASSLNPLNYGYTF. This chain links TRBV5-6 with TRBJ1-2; D is undetermined. Trimming took off 1 base at V and 1 base at J, with 8 bases between the two ends. CDR3 length: 14 amino acids. CDR1 SGHDT and CDR2 YYEEEE come from the germline V gene.

As DNA, the CDR3 is TGTGCCAGCAGCCGACCGGGGAGGGCAGATACGCAGTATTTT. This codes for CASSRPGRADTQYF. The genes are TRBV5-4 and TRBJ2-3, with TRBD2 matching over 7 bases. J gave up 4 bases and V 4 bases, and 6 bases lay outside the gene matches. The CDR3 covers 14 residues. Looked up from germline, CDR1 is SGHNT and CDR2 is YYREEE (reference sequence). The full variable domain, completed using reference TRBV5-4 and TRBJ2-3, is ETGVTQSPTHLIKTRGQQVTLRCSSQSGHNTVSWYQQALGQGPQFIFQYYREEENGRGNFPPRFSGLQFPNYSSELNVNALELDDSALYLCASSRPGRADTQYFGPGTRLTVL.

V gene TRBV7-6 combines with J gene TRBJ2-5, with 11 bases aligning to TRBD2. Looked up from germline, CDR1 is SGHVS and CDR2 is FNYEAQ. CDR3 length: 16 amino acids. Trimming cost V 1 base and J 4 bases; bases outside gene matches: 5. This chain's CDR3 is CASSLDGSGGGETQYF. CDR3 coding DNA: TGTGCCAGCAGCTTAGATGGTAGCGGGGGGGGAGAGACCCAGTACTTC. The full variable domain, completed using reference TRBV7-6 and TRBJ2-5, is GAGVSQSPRYKVTKRGQDVALRCDPISGHVSLYWYRQALGQGPEFLTYFNYEAQQDKSGLPNDRFSAERPEGSISTLTIQRTEQRDSAMYRCASSLDGSGGGETQYFGPGTRLLVL.

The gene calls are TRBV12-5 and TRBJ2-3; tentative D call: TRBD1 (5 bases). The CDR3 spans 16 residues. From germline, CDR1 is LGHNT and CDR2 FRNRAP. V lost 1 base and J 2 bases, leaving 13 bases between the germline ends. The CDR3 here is CASGLGLRASTDTQYF. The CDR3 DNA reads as TGTGCTAGTGGTTTGGGTCTCAGGGCATCCACAGATACGCAGTATTTT.

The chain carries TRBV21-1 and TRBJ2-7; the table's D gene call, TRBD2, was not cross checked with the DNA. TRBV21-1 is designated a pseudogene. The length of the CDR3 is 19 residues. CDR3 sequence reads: CASSNRFLDLRPSSYEQYF. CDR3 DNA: TGTGCCAGCAGCAATCGATTTCTCGATTTGAGGCCGAGCTCCTACGAGCAGTACTTC.

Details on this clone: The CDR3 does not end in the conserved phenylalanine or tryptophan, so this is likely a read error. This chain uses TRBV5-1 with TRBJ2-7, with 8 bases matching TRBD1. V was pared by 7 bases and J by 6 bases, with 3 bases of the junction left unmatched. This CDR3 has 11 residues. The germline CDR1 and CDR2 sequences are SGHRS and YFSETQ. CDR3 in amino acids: CASHTGGEQYL. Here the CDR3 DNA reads TGCGCCAGCCACACAGGGGGCGAGCAGTACCTC.

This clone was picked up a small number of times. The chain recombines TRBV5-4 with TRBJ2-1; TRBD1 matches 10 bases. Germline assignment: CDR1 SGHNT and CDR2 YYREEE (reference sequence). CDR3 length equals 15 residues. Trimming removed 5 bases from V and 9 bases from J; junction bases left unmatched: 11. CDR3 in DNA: TGTGCCAGCAGTCCGAGGAGACAGGGGGCAGTTGAGCAGTTCTTC. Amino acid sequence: CASSPRRQGAVEQFF.

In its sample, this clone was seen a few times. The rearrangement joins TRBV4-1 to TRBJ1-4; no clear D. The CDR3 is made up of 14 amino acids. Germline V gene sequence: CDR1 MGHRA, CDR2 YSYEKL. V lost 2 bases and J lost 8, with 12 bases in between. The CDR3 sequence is CASSQLGGREKLFF. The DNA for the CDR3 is TGCGCCAGCAGCCAACTCGGCGGTCGAGAAAAACTGTTTTTT.

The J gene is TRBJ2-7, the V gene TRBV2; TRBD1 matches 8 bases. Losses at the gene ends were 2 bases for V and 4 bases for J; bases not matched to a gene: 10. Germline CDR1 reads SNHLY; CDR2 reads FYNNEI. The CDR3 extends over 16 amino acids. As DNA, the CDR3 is TGTGCCAGCAGTGAAAATGGGCAGGGGGCGGTGTACGAGCAGTACTTC. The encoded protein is CASSENGQGAVYEQYF.

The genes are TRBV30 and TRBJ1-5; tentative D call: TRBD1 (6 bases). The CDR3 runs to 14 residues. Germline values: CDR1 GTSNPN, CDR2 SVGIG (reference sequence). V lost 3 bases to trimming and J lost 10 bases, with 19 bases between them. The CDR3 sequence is CAWREFRGWGPQHF. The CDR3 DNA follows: TGTGCCTGGAGGGAATTCAGGGGTTGGGGTCCCCAGCATTTT.

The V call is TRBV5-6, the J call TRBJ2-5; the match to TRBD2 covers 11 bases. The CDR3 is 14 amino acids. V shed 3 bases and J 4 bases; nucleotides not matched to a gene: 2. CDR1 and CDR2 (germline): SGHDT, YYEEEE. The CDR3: CASSWTSGLETQYF. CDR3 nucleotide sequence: TGTGCCAGCAGCTGGACTAGCGGGCTAGAGACCCAGTACTTC.

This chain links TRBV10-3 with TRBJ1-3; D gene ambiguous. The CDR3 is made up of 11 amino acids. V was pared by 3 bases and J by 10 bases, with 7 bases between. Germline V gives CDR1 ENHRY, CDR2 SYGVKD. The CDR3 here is CAISDTGTIYF. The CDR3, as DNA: TGTGCCATCAGTGACACGGGGACCATATATTTT.

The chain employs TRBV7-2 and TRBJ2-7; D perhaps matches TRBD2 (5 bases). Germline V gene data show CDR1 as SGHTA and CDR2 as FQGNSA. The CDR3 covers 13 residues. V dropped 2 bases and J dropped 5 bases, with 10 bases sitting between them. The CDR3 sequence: CASSLTRIHEQYF. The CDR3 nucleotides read TGTGCCAGCAGCTTAACTAGGATCCACGAGCAGTACTTC.

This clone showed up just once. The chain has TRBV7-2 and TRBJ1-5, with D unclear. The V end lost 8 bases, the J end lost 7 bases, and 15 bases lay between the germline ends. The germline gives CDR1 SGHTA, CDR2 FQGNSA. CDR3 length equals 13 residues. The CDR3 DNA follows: TGTGCCAGCTCGGGCAGGACGGGACAGCCCCAGCATTTT. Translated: CASSGRTGQPQHF.

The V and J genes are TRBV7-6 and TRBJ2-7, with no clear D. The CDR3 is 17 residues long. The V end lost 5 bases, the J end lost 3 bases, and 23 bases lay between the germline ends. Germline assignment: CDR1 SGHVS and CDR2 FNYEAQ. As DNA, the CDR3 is TGTGCCAGCAGCCCCTCCGCCGAGAATGAGCTACTCTACGAGCAGTACTTC. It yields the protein CASSPSAENELLYEQYF. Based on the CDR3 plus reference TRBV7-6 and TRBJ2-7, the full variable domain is GAGVSQSPRYKVTKRGQDVALRCDPISGHVSLYWYRQALGQGPEFLTYFNYEAQQDKSGLPNDRFSAERPEGSISTLTIQRTEQRDSAMYRCASSPSAENELLYEQYFGPGTRLTVT.

The CDR3 DNA follows: TGTGCCAGCAGCTTGGAGGGGGTTGGGGCCTACGAGCAGTACTTC. This codes for CASSLEGVGAYEQYF. V and J are TRBV5-6 and TRBJ2-7; a weak D match, TRBD1 (6 bases). V was cut by 0 bases and J by 2 bases, with 12 bases left in between. CDR1 is SGHDT, CDR2 YYEEEE, per germline. This CDR3 contains 15 residues. Combining the CDR3 with reference TRBV5-6 and TRBJ2-7 gives the whole variable domain DAGVTQSPTHLIKTRGQQVTLRCSPKSGHDTVSWYQQALGQGPQFIFQYYEEEERQRGNFPDRFSGHQFPNYSSELNVNALLLGDSALYLCASSLEGVGAYEQYFGPGTRLTVT.

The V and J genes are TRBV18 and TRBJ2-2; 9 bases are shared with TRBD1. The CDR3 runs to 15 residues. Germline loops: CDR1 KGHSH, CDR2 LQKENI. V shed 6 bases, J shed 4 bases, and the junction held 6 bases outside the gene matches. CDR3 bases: TGTGCCAGCTCGGCGGGACAGGGACGCACCGGGGAGCTGTTTTTT. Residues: CASSAGQGRTGELFF.

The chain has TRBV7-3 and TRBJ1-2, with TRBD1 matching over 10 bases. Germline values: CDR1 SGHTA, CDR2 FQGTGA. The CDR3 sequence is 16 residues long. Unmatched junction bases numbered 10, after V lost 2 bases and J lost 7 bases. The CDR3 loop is CASSLGGQGGGAGYTF. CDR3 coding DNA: TGTGCCAGCAGCTTAGGTGGACAGGGGGGCGGCGCTGGCTACACCTTC.